This entry concerns a single T cell receptor (beta chain). V was trimmed by 0 bases and J by 1 base, leaving 7 bases between them. The germline CDR1 and CDR2 sequences are SGDLS and YYNGEE. The CDR3 runs 14 residues. The data stem from a study of blood T cell repertoires in COVID-19. In the study overall: Both acute and convalescent COVID-19 samples were obtained from the United States, Italy and Spain. Nucleic acid was either cDNA or gDNA, and it came from T cells, B-cell-depleted T cells, or PBMCs.

Per the original data handling: Amplified reference gene primers provided the basis for estimating nucleated cell counts. TCRdb's table, derived via immunoSEQ multiplex PCR, lists solely in-frame clones and lacks some. V and J calls and clone size come straight from that table; D and trimming were deduced from the DNA. The repertoire holds tens of thousands of clones, over 75% seen once, with 35% to 55% in the top ten. The V call is TRBV9, the J call TRBJ1-2; D is undetermined. Sequencing was performed on peripheral blood. The TCR comes from a woman older than 75 with acute or convalescent COVID-19. CDR3 coding DNA: TGTGCCAGCAGCGTAGGCAACAGTAACTATGGCTACACCTTC. Its translation: CASSVGNSNYGYTF.